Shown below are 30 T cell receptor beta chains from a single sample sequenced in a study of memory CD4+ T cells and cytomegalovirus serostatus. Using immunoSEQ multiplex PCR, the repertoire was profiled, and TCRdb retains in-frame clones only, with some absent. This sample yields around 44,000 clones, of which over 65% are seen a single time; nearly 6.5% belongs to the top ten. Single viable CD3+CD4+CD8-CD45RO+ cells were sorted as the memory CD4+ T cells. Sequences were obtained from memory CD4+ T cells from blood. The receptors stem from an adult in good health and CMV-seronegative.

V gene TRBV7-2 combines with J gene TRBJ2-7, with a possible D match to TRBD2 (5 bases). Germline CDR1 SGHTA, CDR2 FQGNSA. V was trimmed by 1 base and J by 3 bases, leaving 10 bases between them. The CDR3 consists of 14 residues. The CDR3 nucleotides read TGTGCCAGCAGCTTAGTGGGGAGAAGCTACGAGCAGTACTTC. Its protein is CASSLVGRSYEQYF.

The CDR3 protein is CAWSESGPGNTIYF. In DNA form, the CDR3 reads TGTGCCTGGAGTGAGTCCGGCCCCGGAAACACCATATATTTT. This chain connects TRBV30 to TRBJ1-3, with D uncertain. Germline lookup yields CDR1 GTSNPN and CDR2 SVGIG (reference sequence). The CDR3 sequence is 14 residues long. Trimming shortened V by 1 base and J by 4 bases, and 11 bases separated the two germline ends.

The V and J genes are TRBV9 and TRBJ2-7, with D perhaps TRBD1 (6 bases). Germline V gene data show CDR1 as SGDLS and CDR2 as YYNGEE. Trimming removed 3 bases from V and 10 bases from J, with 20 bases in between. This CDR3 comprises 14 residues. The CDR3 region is CASSETGSHPEQYF. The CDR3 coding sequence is TGTGCCAGCAGCGAGACAGGAAGTCACCCCGAACAGTACTTC.

CDR3 bases: TGTGCCAGCAGCTTAGAGGGGGGCACCAAAAACATTCAGTACTTC. It translates to CASSLEGGTKNIQYF. The rearrangement links TRBV13 to TRBJ2-4; D may correspond to TRBD1 or TRBD2 (6 bases each). Trimming took off 1 base at V and 2 bases at J, with 9 bases between the two ends. Germline V gene data show CDR1 as PRHDT and CDR2 as FYEKMQ (reference sequence). The CDR3 is 15 residues long. The variable domain in full, completed from reference TRBV13 and TRBJ2-4, reads AAGVIQSPRHLIKEKRETATLKCYPIPRHDTVYWYQQGPGQDPQFLISFYEKMQSDKGSIPDRFSAQQFSDYHSELNMSSLELGDSALYFCASSLEGGTKNIQYFGAGTRLSVL.

In nucleotides, the CDR3 is TGTGCCAGCGCGGTTAGAGGGAATTCACCCCTCCACTTT. It encodes CASAVRGNSPLHF. This chain joins TRBV6-6 and TRBJ1-6; D is unresolved. Germline V gives CDR1 MNHNY, CDR2 SVGAGI (reference sequence). This CDR3 comprises 13 residues. With 8 bases removed from V and 7 bases from J, the gap between germline ends came to 12 bases.

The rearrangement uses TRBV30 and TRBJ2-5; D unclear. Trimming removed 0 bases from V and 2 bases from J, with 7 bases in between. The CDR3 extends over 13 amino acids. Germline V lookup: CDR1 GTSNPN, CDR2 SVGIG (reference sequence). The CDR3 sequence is CAWSVLGQETQYF. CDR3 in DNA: TGTGCCTGGAGTGTACTTGGGCAAGAGACCCAGTACTTC.

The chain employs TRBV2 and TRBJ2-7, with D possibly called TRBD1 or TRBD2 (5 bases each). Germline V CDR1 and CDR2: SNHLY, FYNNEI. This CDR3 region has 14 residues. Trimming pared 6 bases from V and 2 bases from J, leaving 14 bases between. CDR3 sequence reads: CASSLQGTAYEQYF. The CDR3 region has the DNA TGTGCCAGCAGCCTGCAAGGGACGGCCTACGAGCAGTACTTC.

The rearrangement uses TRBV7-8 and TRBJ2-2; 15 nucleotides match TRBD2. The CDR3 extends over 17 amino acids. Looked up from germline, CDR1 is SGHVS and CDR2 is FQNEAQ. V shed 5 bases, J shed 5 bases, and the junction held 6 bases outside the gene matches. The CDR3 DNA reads TGTGCCAGCAGCGCCCGGACTAGCGGGAGGGAAACCGGGGAGCTGTTTTTT. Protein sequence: CASSARTSGRETGELFF.

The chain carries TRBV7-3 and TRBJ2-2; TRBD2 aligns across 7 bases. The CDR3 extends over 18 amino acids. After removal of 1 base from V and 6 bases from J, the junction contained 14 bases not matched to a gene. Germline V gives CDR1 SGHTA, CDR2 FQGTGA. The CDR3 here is CASSLNFGGGSSAGELFF. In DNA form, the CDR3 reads TGTGCCAGCAGCTTAAATTTCGGTGGCGGGAGTTCGGCCGGGGAGCTGTTTTTT.

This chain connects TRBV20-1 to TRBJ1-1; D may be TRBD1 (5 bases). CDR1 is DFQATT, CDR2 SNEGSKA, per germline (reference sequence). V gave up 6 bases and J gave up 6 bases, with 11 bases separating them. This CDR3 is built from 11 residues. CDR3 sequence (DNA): TGCAGTGCGAGGAGGGACGCTGAAGCTTTCTTT. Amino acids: CSARRDAEAFF.

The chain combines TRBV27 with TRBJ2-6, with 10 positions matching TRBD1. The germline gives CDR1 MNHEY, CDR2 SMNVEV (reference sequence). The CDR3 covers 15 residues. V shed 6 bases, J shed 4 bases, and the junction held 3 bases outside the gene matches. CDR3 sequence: CASRGQGRGANVLTF. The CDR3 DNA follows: TGTGCCAGCAGGGGACAGGGGAGAGGGGCCAACGTCCTGACTTTC.

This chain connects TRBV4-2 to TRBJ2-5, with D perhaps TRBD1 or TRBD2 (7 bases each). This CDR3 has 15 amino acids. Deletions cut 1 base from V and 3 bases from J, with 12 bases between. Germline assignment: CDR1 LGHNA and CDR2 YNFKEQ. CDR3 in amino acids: CASSQAPGGEETQYF. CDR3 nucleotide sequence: TGTGCCAGCAGCCAAGCCCCAGGGGGGGAAGAGACCCAGTACTTC.

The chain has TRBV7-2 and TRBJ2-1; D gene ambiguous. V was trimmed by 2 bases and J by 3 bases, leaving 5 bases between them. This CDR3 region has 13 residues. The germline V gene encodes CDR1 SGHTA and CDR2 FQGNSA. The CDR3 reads CASSLMGYNEQFF. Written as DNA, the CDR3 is TGTGCCAGCAGCTTAATGGGCTACAATGAGCAGTTCTTC.

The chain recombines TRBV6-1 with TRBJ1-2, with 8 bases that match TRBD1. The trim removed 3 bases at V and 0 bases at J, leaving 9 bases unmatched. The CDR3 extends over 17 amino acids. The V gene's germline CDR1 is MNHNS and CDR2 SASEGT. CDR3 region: CASSERQGFTANYGYTF. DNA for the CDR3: TGTGCCAGCAGTGAGCGACAGGGGTTTACTGCTAACTATGGCTACACCTTC.

The CDR3 protein is CAISPTGNTEAFF. DNA for the CDR3: TGTGCCATCAGTCCGACAGGGAACACTGAAGCTTTCTTT. J is TRBJ1-1 and V is TRBV10-3; D is perhaps TRBD1 (6 bases). The CDR3 is 13 residues long. Germline V gene sequence: CDR1 ENHRY, CDR2 SYGVKD. V lost 5 bases, J lost 1 base, and 8 bases lay in between.

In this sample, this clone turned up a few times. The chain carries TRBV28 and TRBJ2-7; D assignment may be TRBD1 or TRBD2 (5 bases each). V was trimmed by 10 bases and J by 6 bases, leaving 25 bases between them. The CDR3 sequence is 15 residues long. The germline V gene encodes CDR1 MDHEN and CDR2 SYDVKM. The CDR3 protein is CAITTAGTGRSEQYF. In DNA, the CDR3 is TGTGCCATAACGACCGCCGGGACGGGGCGGTCCGAGCAGTACTTC.

The CDR3 loop reads CASMPPGQSSSGNTIYF. The CDR3 bases are TGTGCCAGCATGCCTCCGGGACAGAGTAGCTCTGGAAACACCATATATTTT. The rearrangement links TRBV28 to TRBJ1-3; 7 nucleotides match TRBD1. V lost 7 bases to trimming and J lost 0 bases; unmatched junction nucleotides: 12. There are 17 residues in the CDR3. Germline-derived CDR1 and CDR2 are MDHEN and SYDVKM.

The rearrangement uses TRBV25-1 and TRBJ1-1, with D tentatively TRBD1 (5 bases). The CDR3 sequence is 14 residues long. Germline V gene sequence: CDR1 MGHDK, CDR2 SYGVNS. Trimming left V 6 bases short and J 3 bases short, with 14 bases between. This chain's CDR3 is CASSALGRDTEAFF. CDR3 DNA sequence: TGTGCCAGCAGCGCCTTGGGCAGGGACACTGAAGCTTTCTTT. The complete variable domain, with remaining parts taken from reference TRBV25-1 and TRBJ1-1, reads EADIYQTPRYLVIGTGKKITLECSQTMGHDKMYWYQQDPGMELHLIHYSYGVNSTEKGDLSSESTVSRIRTEHFPLTLESARPSHTSQYLCASSALGRDTEAFFGQGTRLTVV.

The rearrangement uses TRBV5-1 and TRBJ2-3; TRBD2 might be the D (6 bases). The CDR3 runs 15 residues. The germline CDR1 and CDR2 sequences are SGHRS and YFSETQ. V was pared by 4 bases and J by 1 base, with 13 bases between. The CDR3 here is CASSGDSKGTDTQYF. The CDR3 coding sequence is TGCGCCAGCAGCGGGGACTCAAAAGGCACAGATACGCAGTATTTT. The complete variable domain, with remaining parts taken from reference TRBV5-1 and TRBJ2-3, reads KAGVTQTPRYLIKTRGQQVTLSCSPISGHRSVSWYQQTPGQGLQFLFEYFSETQRNKGNFPGRFSGRQFSNSRSEMNVSTLELGDSALYLCASSGDSKGTDTQYFGPGTRLTVL.

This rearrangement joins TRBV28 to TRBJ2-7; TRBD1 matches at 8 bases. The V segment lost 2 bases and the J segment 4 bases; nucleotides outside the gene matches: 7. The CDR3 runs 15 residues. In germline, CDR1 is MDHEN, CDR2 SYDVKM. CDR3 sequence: CASSLAGTGTYEQYF. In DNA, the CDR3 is TGTGCCAGCAGTTTAGCCGGGACAGGTACTTACGAGCAGTACTTC.

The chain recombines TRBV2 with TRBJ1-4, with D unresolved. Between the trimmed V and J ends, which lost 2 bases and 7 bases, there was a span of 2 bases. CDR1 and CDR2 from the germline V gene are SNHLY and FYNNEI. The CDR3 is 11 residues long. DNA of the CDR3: TGTGCCAGCAGTGAAAGTGAAAAACTGTTTTTT. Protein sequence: CASSESEKLFF.

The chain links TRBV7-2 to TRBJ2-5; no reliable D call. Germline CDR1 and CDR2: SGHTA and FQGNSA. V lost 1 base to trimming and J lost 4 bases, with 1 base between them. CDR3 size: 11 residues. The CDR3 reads CASSLVETQYF. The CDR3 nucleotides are TGTGCCAGCAGCTTAGTAGAGACCCAGTACTTC.

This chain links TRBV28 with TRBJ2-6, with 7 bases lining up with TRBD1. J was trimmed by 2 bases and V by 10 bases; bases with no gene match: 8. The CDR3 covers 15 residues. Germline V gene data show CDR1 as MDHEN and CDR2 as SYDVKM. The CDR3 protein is CATGTDLPGANVLTF. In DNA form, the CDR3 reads TGTGCCACTGGGACAGATCTCCCTGGGGCCAACGTCCTGACTTTC.

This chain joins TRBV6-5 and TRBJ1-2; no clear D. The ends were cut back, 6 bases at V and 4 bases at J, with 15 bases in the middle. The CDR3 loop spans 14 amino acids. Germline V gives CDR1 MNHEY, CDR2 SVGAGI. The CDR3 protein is CASRSPSEIYGYTF. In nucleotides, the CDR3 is TGTGCCAGCAGGTCCCCCTCGGAGATCTATGGCTACACCTTC.

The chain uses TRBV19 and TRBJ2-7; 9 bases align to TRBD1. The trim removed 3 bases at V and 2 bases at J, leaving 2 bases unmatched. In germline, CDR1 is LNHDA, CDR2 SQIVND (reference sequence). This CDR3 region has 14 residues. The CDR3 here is CASSMGTGPYEQYF. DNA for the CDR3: TGTGCCAGTAGTATGGGGACAGGGCCCTACGAGCAGTACTTC.

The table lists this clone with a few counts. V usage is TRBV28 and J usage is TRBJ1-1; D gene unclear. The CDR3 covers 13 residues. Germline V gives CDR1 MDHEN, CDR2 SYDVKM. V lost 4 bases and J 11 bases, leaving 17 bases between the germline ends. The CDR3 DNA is TGTGCCAGCAGTTCTCGGAATCTAATAGGGGCTTTCTTT. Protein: CASSSRNLIGAFF. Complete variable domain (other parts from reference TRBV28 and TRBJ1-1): DVKVTQSSRYLVKRTGEKVFLECVQDMDHENMFWYRQDPGLGLRLIYFSYDVKMKEKGDIPEGYSVSREKKERFSLILESASTNQTSMYLCASSSRNLIGAFFGQGTRLTVV.

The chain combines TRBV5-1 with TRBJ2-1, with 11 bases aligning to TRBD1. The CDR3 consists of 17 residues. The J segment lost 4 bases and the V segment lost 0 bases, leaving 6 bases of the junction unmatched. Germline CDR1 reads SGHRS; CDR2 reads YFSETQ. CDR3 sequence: CASSLVSGTGGYNEQFF. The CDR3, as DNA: TGCGCCAGCAGCTTGGTTTCCGGGACAGGGGGTTACAATGAGCAGTTCTTC.

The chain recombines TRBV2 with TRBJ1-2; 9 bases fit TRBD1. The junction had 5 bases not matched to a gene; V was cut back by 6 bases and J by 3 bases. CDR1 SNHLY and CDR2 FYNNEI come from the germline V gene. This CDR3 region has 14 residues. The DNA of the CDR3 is TGTGCCAGCAGGGACAGGGGATTAGACTATGGCTACACCTTC. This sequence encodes CASRDRGLDYGYTF.

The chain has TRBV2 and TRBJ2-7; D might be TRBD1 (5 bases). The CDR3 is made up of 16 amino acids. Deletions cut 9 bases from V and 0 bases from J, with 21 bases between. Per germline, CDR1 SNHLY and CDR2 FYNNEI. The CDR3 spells CARGLRVGDSSYEQYF. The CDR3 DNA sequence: TGTGCCAGAGGGCTACGGGTAGGGGATAGCTCCTACGAGCAGTACTTC.

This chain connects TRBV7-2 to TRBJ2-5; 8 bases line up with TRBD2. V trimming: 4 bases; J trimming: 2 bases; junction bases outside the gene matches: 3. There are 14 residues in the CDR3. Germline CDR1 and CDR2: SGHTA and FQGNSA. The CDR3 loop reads CASSSVAGQETQYF. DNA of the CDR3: TGTGCCAGCAGCTCCGTAGCGGGACAAGAGACCCAGTACTTC. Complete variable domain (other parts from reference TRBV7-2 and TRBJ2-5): GAGVSQSPSNKVTEKGKDVELRCDPISGHTALYWYRQSLGQGLEFLIYFQGNSAPDKSGLPSDRFSAERTGGSVSTLTIQRTQQEDSAVYLCASSSVAGQETQYFGPGTRLLVL.